This passage covers 25 T cell receptor beta chains from one sample sequenced in a study of metastatic and nonmetastatic thyroid tumors. Patients underwent thyroid surgery, and none had received any treatment before it. TCRdb used MiXCR to call clones anew from the PCR reads. The sample yields tens of thousands of clones, about a sixth seen once. Sequencing input: blood. All receptors come from a male donor with papillary thyroid cancer or a benign thyroid nodule (not recorded which). Some clones in this sample may be carry-over from other donors' samples.

This clone was seen more than once but under ten times. The rearrangement links TRBV6-1 to TRBJ1-1; D might be TRBD1 (6 bases). V lost 6 bases to trimming and J lost 5 bases, with 16 bases between them. Germline V CDR1 and CDR2: MNHNS, SASEGT. The CDR3 contains 14 residues. The DNA of the CDR3 is TGTGCCAGCAGCAACAGGGAGGGAGGAACTGAAGCTTTCTTT. Protein sequence: CASSNREGGTEAFF.

This clone was observed at least ten times. The rearrangement links TRBV4-2 to TRBJ2-2; TRBD2 agrees at 13 bases. V shed 7 bases, J shed 2 bases, and the junction held 7 bases outside the gene matches. Germline V lookup: CDR1 LGHNA, CDR2 YNFKEQ. The length of the CDR3 is 17 residues. The CDR3 coding sequence is TGTGCCAGCATGAGAGGGACTAGCGGGGCTAACACCGGGGAGCTGTTTTTT. This sequence encodes CASMRGTSGANTGELFF.

The chain uses TRBV28 and TRBJ2-1; D may be TRBD2 (5 bases). Germline values: CDR1 MDHEN, CDR2 SYDVKM. V lost 3 bases and J 5 bases, leaving 17 bases between the germline ends. CDR3 length: 16 residues. This CDR3 is CASSLGLLATHNEQFF. In DNA form, the CDR3 reads TGTGCCAGCAGTTTGGGTCTTCTAGCCACCCACAATGAGCAGTTCTTC.

The chain recombines TRBV30 with TRBJ2-7; D is unresolved. The CDR3 is 15 amino acids. Germline CDR1 is GTSNPN and CDR2 is SVGIG (reference sequence). CDR3 in amino acids: CAWLEWARIGYEQNV. CDR3 nucleotide sequence: TGTGCCTGGCTTGAGTGGGCTAGGATTGGGTACGAGCAGAACGTC.

This clone came up many times. V gene TRBV19 combines with J gene TRBJ2-1; the D is unclear. The V end was cut by 5 bases, the J end by 1 base, with 15 bases between. Germline CDR1 LNHDA, CDR2 SQIVND (reference sequence). CDR3 length equals 16 residues. The CDR3 sequence: CASSVPQFGSYNEQFF. The CDR3 region has the DNA TGTGCCAGTAGTGTTCCACAGTTTGGGTCCTACAATGAGCAGTTCTTC.

This clone has at least ten counts. The genes are TRBV7-6 and TRBJ2-1; TRBD2 aligns across 14 bases. The CDR3 is made up of 16 amino acids. Germline V CDR1 and CDR2: SGHVS, FNYEAQ. Trimming removed 5 bases from V and 9 bases from J; junction bases left unmatched: 9. The CDR3 nucleotides read TGTGCCAGCAGCCCAGGGGGACTAGCGGGAGTGGGTGAGCAGTTCTTC. It specifies CASSPGGLAGVGEQFF.

The sample holds many counts of this clone. This chain joins TRBV15 and TRBJ2-5, with D possibly being TRBD1 or TRBD2 (5 bases each). The CDR3 loop spans 14 amino acids. In germline, CDR1 is LNHNV, CDR2 YYDKDF (reference sequence). Between the trimmed V and J ends, which lost 3 bases and 2 bases, there was a span of 10 bases. The CDR3 loop is CATSSRDGQETQYF. CDR3 nucleotide sequence: TGTGCCACCAGCAGCCGGGACGGTCAAGAGACCCAGTACTTC.

Worth noting for this clone: A read error may explain this, as a much larger clone is one base away. Other DNA sequences in this sample translate to the same CDR3. This CDR3 is CASSVDGREAQYF. In DNA form, the CDR3 reads TGTGCCAGCAGCGTCGACGGGCGTGAAGCGCAGTATTTT. The chain uses TRBV9 and TRBJ2-3, with D hard to call. Germline V gives CDR1 SGDLS, CDR2 YYNGEE. V dropped 2 bases and J dropped 10 bases, with 14 bases sitting between them. This CDR3 spans 13 amino acids.

This clone has a count of ten or more. This sequence joins TRBV15 and TRBJ2-7; D not certain. Germline CDR1 reads LNHNV; CDR2 reads YYDKDF (reference sequence). The CDR3 loop spans 13 amino acids. The CDR3 DNA is TGTACCACCAGTAGTGGATTTAAACACGAGCAGTACGTC. Amino acids: CTTSSGFKHEQYV.

The rearrangement uses TRBV30 and TRBJ1-2; D ambiguous. CDR1 is GTSNPN and CDR2 is SVGIG in the germline V gene (reference sequence). V was shortened by 5 bases and J by 4 bases, with 17 bases between the two germline ends. This CDR3 has 14 amino acids. DNA for the CDR3: TGTGCCTGGGGCCCCCTTGAGGGTATCTATGGCTACACCTTC. This sequence encodes CAWGPLEGIYGYTF.

The table lists this clone with many counts. Given a much more abundant clone one base away, this may be a read error. Distinct nucleotide sequences in the sample also encode this CDR3. The rearrangement uses TRBV10-2 and TRBJ2-3; 10 nucleotides line up with TRBD1. Germline-derived CDR1 and CDR2 are WSHSY and SAAADI. With V trimmed by 5 bases and J by 1 base, 3 bases remained unmatched. This CDR3 has 15 amino acids. The CDR3 region has the DNA TGCGCCAGCAGTTTCGGGACAGGGGGCACAGATACGCAGTATTTT. Residues: CASSFGTGGTDTQYF.

For this clone: This CDR3 is missing its conserved last phenylalanine or tryptophan, likely due to a read error. The chain links TRBV12-3 or TRBV12-4 to TRBJ1-1; the D gene is possibly TRBD1 (5 bases). This CDR3 is built from 14 residues. With 9 bases removed from V and 1 base from J, the gap between germline ends came to 15 bases. CDR3 sequence (DNA): TGTGCCAGTAGTCCACTCACAGGGAACACTGAAGCTTTCTCT. It translates to CASSPLTGNTEAFS.

About this clone itself: A clone one base away is much larger, so this may be a read error. The rearrangement links TRBV9 to TRBJ2-1; D possibly corresponds to TRBD1 (6 bases). V lost 4 bases and J 6 bases, leaving 20 bases between the germline ends. The CDR3 length is 16 residues. The germline V gene has CDR1 SGDLS and CDR2 YYNGEE. The CDR3 DNA sequence: TGTGCCAGCAGCCCCCCAGGGGCGGGCTACAGCAATGAGCAGTTCTTC. This translates into CASSPPGAGYSNEQFF. Full variable domain (outside the CDR3, taken from reference TRBV9 and TRBJ2-1): DSGVTQTPKHLITATGQRVTLRCSPRSGDLSVYWYQQSLDQGLQFLIQYYNGEERAKGNILERFSAQQFPDLHSELNLSSLELGDSALYFCASSPPGAGYSNEQFFGPGTRLTVL.

This clone has at least ten counts. The rearrangement uses TRBV19 and TRBJ2-3; 12 bases match TRBD2. Germline V gene sequence: CDR1 LNHDA, CDR2 SQIVND (reference sequence). The J segment lost 6 bases and the V segment lost 7 bases, leaving 5 bases of the junction unmatched. The CDR3 is made up of 14 amino acids. Here the CDR3 reads CASTSGGARDTQYF. The CDR3 DNA sequence: TGTGCCAGTACTAGCGGGGGGGCGCGGGATACGCAGTATTTT.

The chain employs TRBV20-1 and TRBJ2-7; 7 nucleotides agree with TRBD2. The CDR3 has 18 amino acids. CDR1 and CDR2 (germline): DFQATT, SNEGSKA (reference sequence). With V trimmed by 1 base and J by 1 base, 16 bases remained unmatched. The DNA for the CDR3 is TGCAGTGCTAGAGCGGCTAGCGGTAGATCTTTAAGGTCCTACGAGCAGTACTTC. Its protein product is CSARAASGRSLRSYEQYF.

This clone was seen a handful of times. Since a much larger clone is just one base distant, this may be a read error. This chain uses TRBV20-1 with TRBJ2-5; weak D call: TRBD2 (5 bases). Germline loops: CDR1 DFQATT, CDR2 SNEGSKA (reference sequence). V gave up 2 bases and J gave up 6 bases, with 16 bases separating them. The CDR3 extends over 14 amino acids. CDR3 region: CSARFIGNQQTQYF. CDR3 nucleotide sequence: TGCAGTGCTAGATTTATCGGGAATCAACAGACCCAGTACTTC.

The table lists this clone with a few counts. This may stem from a read error, because a much larger clone lies one nucleotide away. The rearrangement joins TRBV7-3 to TRBJ2-1, with D unclear. This CDR3 comprises 17 residues. V was trimmed by 5 bases and J by 2 bases, leaving 19 bases between them. In germline, CDR1 is SGHTA, CDR2 FQGTGA. The CDR3 sequence is CASSPRCRRITYNEQFF. Written as DNA, the CDR3 is TGTGCCAGCAGCCCCCGTTGTAGGCGGATAACCTACAATGAGCAGTTCTTC.

The chain couples TRBV4-3 to TRBJ2-7; 8 nucleotides align to TRBD2. Germline V lookup: CDR1 LGHNA, CDR2 YSLEER. V was clipped by 4 bases and J by 1 base; unmatched bases: 6. The CDR3 extends over 15 amino acids. The chain's CDR3 is CASSPWTSRSYEQYF. The CDR3 coding sequence is TGCGCCAGCAGCCCGTGGACTAGCCGGTCCTACGAGCAGTACTTC.

This clone was observed a few times. This sequence joins TRBV6-1 and TRBJ2-7; 7 nucleotides agree with TRBD2. This CDR3 has 14 residues. J was trimmed by 3 bases and V by 6 bases; bases with no gene match: 8. The germline V gene has CDR1 MNHNS and CDR2 SASEGT. The DNA of the CDR3 is TGTGCCAGCAGGACTCGGGACTACCACTACGAGCAGTACTTC. Translation gives CASRTRDYHYEQYF.

Only one count was recorded for this clone. This may stem from a read error, because a much larger clone lies one nucleotide away. The chain employs TRBV5-8 and TRBJ2-7; D not certain. V lost 0 bases and J lost 4, with 5 bases in between. CDR3 length: 12 amino acids. The germline V gene encodes CDR1 SGHTS and CDR2 YDEGEE. CDR3 amino acids: CASSLEVYEQYF. The CDR3 DNA reads TGTGCCAGCAGCTTGGAAGTGTACGAGCAGTACTTC.

This clone has at least ten counts. A single base separates this from a much larger clone, so it may be a read error. The rearrangement links TRBV6-6 to TRBJ1-6; D not certain. Per germline, CDR1 MNHNY and CDR2 SVGAGI (reference sequence). The CDR3 is made up of 15 amino acids. CDR3: CASSYQSSYNSPLHF. The DNA of the CDR3 is TGTGCCAGCAGTTACCAGAGCTCCTATAATTCGCCCCTCCACTTT.

This clone was picked up many times. V usage is TRBV6-4 and J usage is TRBJ2-1, with D possibly called TRBD1 or TRBD2 (5 bases each). V was shortened by 2 bases and J by 7 bases, with 9 bases between the two germline ends. The V gene's germline CDR1 is MRHNA and CDR2 SNTAGT. The CDR3 contains 13 residues. CDR3 DNA: TGTGCCAGCAGTGACGAGGGGCAAAATGAGCAGTTCTTC. It encodes CASSDEGQNEQFF.

To note about this clone: A read error may be the cause here, since a much bigger clone is one base away. Other DNA sequences in the same sample also yield this CDR3. This chain links TRBV5-1 with TRBJ2-4; D is perhaps TRBD1 (5 bases). The germline V gene has CDR1 SGHRS and CDR2 YFSETQ. The CDR3 sequence is 14 residues long. The CDR3 DNA sequence: TGTGCCAGCAGCCCAGGACAAGCCAAAAACATTCAGTACTTC. Amino acids: CASSPGQAKNIQYF.

This clone was recorded many times. The chain links TRBV27 to TRBJ2-7; 12 bases match TRBD1. CDR3 length: 15 amino acids. The germline CDR1 and CDR2 sequences are MNHEY and SMNVEV (reference sequence). V gave up 3 bases and J gave up 4 bases; unmatched junction bases: 4. For the CDR3, the DNA is TGTGCCAGCAGTTTCGGGACAGGGGGCGGGTACGAGCAGTACTTC. It codes for CASSFGTGGGYEQYF.

This clone was recorded many times. The V and J genes are TRBV20-1 and TRBJ1-1; maybe TRBD1 (5 bases). The germline CDR1 and CDR2 sequences are DFQATT and SNEGSKA (reference sequence). The ends were cut back, 6 bases at V and 3 bases at J, with 23 bases in the middle. This CDR3 is built from 16 residues. CDR3 DNA sequence: TGCAGTGCCATGAGTTTCGCGGGGGGAATGGACACTGAAGCTTTCTTT. Translation: CSAMSFAGGMDTEAFF.